The next 29 T cell receptor beta chains were all read from a single sample in a study of T cell responses to AZD1222 COVID-19 vaccine. Assay used: immunoSEQ multiplex PCR; TCRdb lists only in-frame clones, some missing. There are about 85,000 clones in the sample; 88% occur only once, and 15% to 20% lies in the top ten. The material sequenced was peripheral blood, taken on day 0 of AZD1222 vaccination. The receptors derive from an adult in good health.

The rearrangement uses TRBV19 and TRBJ1-1; D may be TRBD1 (6 bases). The CDR3 extends over 14 amino acids. The V end was cut by 6 bases, the J end by 2 bases, with 13 bases between. The germline gives CDR1 LNHDA, CDR2 SQIVND (reference sequence). CDR3 in DNA: TGTGCCAGTAGGCCGGGACACTCAAACACTGAAGCTTTCTTT. It yields the protein CASRPGHSNTEAFF.

The chain employs TRBV19 and TRBJ1-3; 8 bases align to TRBD1. The trim removed 5 bases at V and 0 bases at J, leaving 6 bases unmatched. The length of the CDR3 is 16 residues. Germline CDR1 reads LNHDA; CDR2 reads SQIVND (reference sequence). This chain's CDR3 is CASSANRGNSGNTIYF. The CDR3 nucleotides read TGTGCCAGTAGTGCCAACAGGGGGAACTCTGGAAACACCATATATTTT. The full variable domain, rest sourced from reference TRBV19 and TRBJ1-3, is DGGITQSPKYLFRKEGQNVTLSCEQNLNHDAMYWYRQDPGQGLRLIYYSQIVNDFQKGDIAEGYSVSREKKESFPLTVTSAQKNPTAFYLCASSANRGNSGNTIYFGEGSWLTVV.

The V gene is TRBV5-1, the J gene TRBJ1-1, with D unresolved. CDR1 and CDR2 (germline): SGHRS, YFSETQ. Trimming removed 0 bases from V and 1 base from J, with 10 bases in between. The CDR3 consists of 15 residues. The CDR3 DNA reads as TGCGCCAGCAGCTTGGAGGGAGTTTGGAACACTGAAGCTTTCTTT. Protein product: CASSLEGVWNTEAFF.

The gene calls are TRBV4-1 and TRBJ2-3; 7 bases align to TRBD2. Germline V gene sequence: CDR1 MGHRA, CDR2 YSYEKL. The CDR3 has 15 amino acids. Trimming removed 7 bases from V and 3 bases from J; junction bases left unmatched: 10. The CDR3 DNA reads as TGCGCCAGCATCACCGGGGCTAGCGGAACAGATACGCAGTATTTT. It translates to CASITGASGTDTQYF.

The chain couples TRBV25-1 to TRBJ1-3, with a possible D match to TRBD1 (6 bases). The CDR3 is 14 residues long. CDR1 is MGHDK and CDR2 is SYGVNS in the germline V gene. The V gene lost 5 bases and the J gene lost 4 bases, with 12 bases spanning the gap. CDR3 nucleotides: TGTGCCAGCAGTACAGGGACCTCAGGAAACACCATATATTTT. Translated: CASSTGTSGNTIYF.

The chain links TRBV11-2 to TRBJ2-7; 12 bases agree with TRBD2. Trimming removed 4 bases from V and 9 bases from J; junction bases left unmatched: 10. Germline V gives CDR1 SGHAT, CDR2 FQNNGV. The CDR3 runs 15 residues. The CDR3 DNA is TGTGCCAGCAGCTCCCTAGCGGGAGGGCCGTCTCGGCAGTACTTC. Its protein is CASSSLAGGPSRQYF.

The rearrangement joins TRBV11-2 to TRBJ1-4; 7 bases fit TRBD1. The CDR3 length is 14 residues. Germline V gene lookup returns CDR1 SGHAT and CDR2 FQNNGV. Unmatched junction bases numbered 6, after V lost 3 bases and J lost 8 bases. Here the CDR3 reads CASSFSGGREKLFF. The CDR3 DNA reads as TGTGCCAGCAGCTTTTCAGGGGGAAGGGAAAAACTGTTTTTT.

The chain couples TRBV6-5 to TRBJ2-7; the D gene is possibly TRBD1 (6 bases). Trimming stripped 6 bases from V and 3 bases from J, with 15 bases between. The CDR3 covers 14 residues. Germline assignment: CDR1 MNHEY and CDR2 SVGAGI. The CDR3: CASRNRDTVYEQYF. CDR3 DNA: TGTGCCAGCAGGAACCGGGACACCGTCTACGAGCAGTACTTC.

V gene TRBV30 combines with J gene TRBJ1-3, with TRBD1 matching 9 bases. The germline V gene encodes CDR1 GTSNPN and CDR2 SVGIG (reference sequence). V trimming: 5 bases; J trimming: 0 bases; junction bases outside the gene matches: 11. The CDR3 contains 17 residues. CDR3 residues: CAWGVRQGVLSGNTIYF. CDR3 sequence (DNA): TGTGCCTGGGGGGTGAGACAGGGGGTCCTCTCTGGAAACACCATATATTTT.

This sequence joins TRBV7-4 and TRBJ2-7; D uncertain. CDR3 length: 13 amino acids. V gave up 0 bases and J gave up 6 bases, with 9 bases separating them. Per the germline V gene, CDR1 is SGHVT and CDR2 is SQSDAQ. For the CDR3, the DNA is TGTGCCAGCAGCTTAGCAAGCCCCGTCGAGCAGTACTTC. It codes for CASSLASPVEQYF.

The CDR3 nucleotides are TGTGCCAGCAGCGGAGGGAGTTTCTCTGGAAACACCATATATTTT. Encoded protein: CASSGGSFSGNTIYF. The chain carries TRBV2 and TRBJ1-3; no firm D call. The CDR3 is 15 amino acids. V dropped 6 bases and J dropped 0 bases, with 12 bases sitting between them. The germline gives CDR1 SNHLY, CDR2 FYNNEI.

This clone was counted a single time. The rearrangement joins TRBV6-5 to TRBJ1-4, with D perhaps TRBD1 (6 bases). The CDR3 consists of 15 residues. Germline assignment: CDR1 MNHEY and CDR2 SVGAGI. V was clipped by 7 bases and J by 8 bases, with 20 bases between them. DNA of the CDR3: TGTGCCAGCACCGAGGGGGGGGCTACTGGCGAAAAACTGTTTTTT. Translating it yields CASTEGGATGEKLFF.

The chain employs TRBV28 and TRBJ2-7; 8 bases are a match to TRBD2. Trimming removed 4 bases from V and 3 bases from J; junction bases left unmatched: 17. CDR3 length: 18 amino acids. Germline V gene lookup returns CDR1 MDHEN and CDR2 SYDVKM. In DNA form, the CDR3 reads TGTGCCAGCAGTTCCCCTGGGACTAGGATCGGGATTAGCTACGAGCAGTACTTC. Amino acids: CASSSPGTRIGISYEQYF.

The V call is TRBV10-2, the J call TRBJ1-3; TRBD1 agrees at 8 bases. V dropped 2 bases and J dropped 5; count of bases not matched to a gene: 11. CDR1 is WSHSY and CDR2 is SAAADI in the germline V gene. The CDR3 sequence is 17 residues long. CDR3 sequence reads: CASSEIGQGLDRNTIYF. CDR3 nucleotides: TGCGCCAGCAGTGAGATAGGACAGGGTTTGGATCGAAACACCATATATTTT.

This chain joins TRBV14 and TRBJ1-1, with 8 nucleotides matching TRBD1. V lost 2 bases to trimming and J lost 1 base; unmatched junction nucleotides: 3. The CDR3 totals 15 residues. Germline lookup yields CDR1 SGHDN and CDR2 FVKESK. In DNA form, the CDR3 reads TGTGCCAGCAGCCAATTTGGGACAGGGAACACTGAAGCTTTCTTT. The encoded protein is CASSQFGTGNTEAFF.

Turning to this clone: Other DNA sequences in the sample encode the same CDR3. This chain connects TRBV28 to TRBJ1-2, with unresolved D. Germline values: CDR1 MDHEN, CDR2 SYDVKM. CDR3 length: 13 amino acids. V was shortened by 5 bases and J by 2 bases, with 9 bases between the two germline ends. In nucleotides, the CDR3 is TGTGCCAGCAGTCCGACGGGGAACTATGGCTACACCTTC. Protein product: CASSPTGNYGYTF.

The chain is built from TRBV19 and TRBJ2-1; D is unresolved. CDR3 length: 11 amino acids. Trimming removed 5 bases at V and 13 bases at J, with 12 bases between. Germline V gene lookup returns CDR1 LNHDA and CDR2 SQIVND (reference sequence). As DNA, the CDR3 is TGTGCCAGTAGTTCCCGGGTCCTTCAGTTCTTC. Translated, it gives CASSSRVLQFF.

J is TRBJ2-1 and V is TRBV9; 12 bases map to TRBD2. This CDR3 is 15 amino acids long. The V gene's germline CDR1 is SGDLS and CDR2 YYNGEE. Trimming cost V 2 bases and J 8 bases; bases outside gene matches: 5. The CDR3: CASSVEPSGRDEQFF. In DNA, the CDR3 is TGTGCCAGCAGCGTTGAGCCTAGCGGGAGGGATGAGCAGTTCTTC. The whole variable domain, remainder taken from reference TRBV9 and TRBJ2-1, is DSGVTQTPKHLITATGQRVTLRCSPRSGDLSVYWYQQSLDQGLQFLIQYYNGEERAKGNILERFSAQQFPDLHSELNLSSLELGDSALYFCASSVEPSGRDEQFFGPGTRLTVL.

This sequence joins TRBV19 and TRBJ1-2; 9 bases line up with TRBD1. V shed 1 base, J shed 4 bases, and the junction held 10 bases outside the gene matches. Germline V CDR1 and CDR2: LNHDA, SQIVND (reference sequence). The CDR3 has 17 amino acids. The CDR3 DNA reads TGTGCCAGTAGTATAGGGCCGTCGGGACAGGGCCTCTATGGCTACACCTTC. Its translation: CASSIGPSGQGLYGYTF. Complete variable domain (other parts from reference TRBV19 and TRBJ1-2): DGGITQSPKYLFRKEGQNVTLSCEQNLNHDAMYWYRQDPGQGLRLIYYSQIVNDFQKGDIAEGYSVSREKKESFPLTVTSAQKNPTAFYLCASSIGPSGQGLYGYTFGSGTRLTVV.

CDR3 coding DNA: TGTGCCAGCAGCGACCCGGGGACAGGGGGCACAGATACGCAGTATTTT. Its translation is CASSDPGTGGTDTQYF. The genes are TRBV7-9 and TRBJ2-3; 10 nucleotides match TRBD1. This CDR3 has 16 amino acids. V gave up 5 bases and J gave up 1 base; unmatched junction bases: 6. Germline assignment: CDR1 SEHNR and CDR2 FQNEAQ (reference sequence).

The chain couples TRBV10-3 to TRBJ1-2; the match to TRBD1 covers 7 bases. V lost 4 bases to trimming and J lost 7 bases; unmatched junction nucleotides: 3. The CDR3 has 12 amino acids. The V gene's germline CDR1 is ENHRY and CDR2 SYGVKD. CDR3 residues: CAISGNRGGYTF. The CDR3 DNA reads as TGTGCCATCAGTGGGAACAGGGGTGGCTACACCTTC.

Only one count was recorded for this clone. The J gene is TRBJ2-3, the V gene TRBV5-1, with D hard to call. The CDR3 sequence is 13 residues long. The germline V gene encodes CDR1 SGHRS and CDR2 YFSETQ. Trimming shortened V by 9 bases and J by 1 base, and 12 bases separated the two germline ends. DNA of the CDR3: TGCGCCACCTCCCTTGAAGGCACAGATACGCAGTATTTT. Translating gives CATSLEGTDTQYF. Using reference TRBV5-1 and TRBJ2-3 for the parts outside the CDR3, the full variable domain is KAGVTQTPRYLIKTRGQQVTLSCSPISGHRSVSWYQQTPGQGLQFLFEYFSETQRNKGNFPGRFSGRQFSNSRSEMNVSTLELGDSALYLCATSLEGTDTQYFGPGTRLTVL.

The rearrangement joins TRBV4-1 to TRBJ2-4; 14 bases align to TRBD2. The CDR3 spans 17 residues. Germline CDR1 is MGHRA and CDR2 is YSYEKL. The trim removed 1 base at V and 8 bases at J, leaving 7 bases unmatched. The CDR3 sequence is CASSQAGTSGSRDIQYF. The CDR3 bases are TGCGCCAGCAGCCAAGCCGGGACTAGCGGGAGTAGGGACATTCAGTACTTC.

This clone has a handful of counts. The CDR3 loop is CASSLVGVIGSPLHF. CDR3 DNA sequence: TGTGCCAGCAGTTTGGTGGGGGTAATAGGCTCACCCCTCCACTTT. V usage is TRBV28 and J usage is TRBJ1-6, with a tentative D call TRBD1 (5 bases). Germline loops: CDR1 MDHEN, CDR2 SYDVKM. This CDR3 is 15 amino acids long. The ends were cut back, 3 bases at V and 10 bases at J, with 16 bases in the middle.

V is TRBV25-1 and J is TRBJ2-3; the match to TRBD1 covers 7 bases. The CDR3 totals 14 residues. V lost 5 bases, J lost 0 bases, and 2 bases stayed unmatched. Germline V CDR1 and CDR2: MGHDK, SYGVNS. The CDR3 DNA sequence: TGTGCCAGCAGTAAAGGGGGCAGCACAGATACGCAGTATTTT. It encodes CASSKGGSTDTQYF.

The chain uses TRBV11-2 and TRBJ2-1; 9 bases are a match to TRBD2. CDR3 length: 16 amino acids. Germline CDR1 is SGHAT and CDR2 is FQNNGV. The V gene end was trimmed by 1 base and the J gene end by 8 bases; junction bases not matched to a gene: 9. Here the CDR3 reads CASSLVLGAGGHEQFF. The CDR3 DNA is TGTGCCAGCAGCTTAGTTCTTGGGGCGGGAGGGCATGAGCAGTTCTTC.

V gene TRBV6-1 combines with J gene TRBJ2-3, with D possibly TRBD1 on 6 matching bases. Germline V gene data show CDR1 as MNHNS and CDR2 as SASEGT. CDR3 size: 17 residues. V was cut by 2 bases and J by 2 bases, with 17 bases left in between. CDR3 DNA: TGTGCCAGCAGTGAACCCTATTACCGGGACAACACAGATACGCAGTATTTT. Amino acid sequence: CASSEPYYRDNTDTQYF.

This chain links TRBV5-8 with TRBJ2-1; D is possibly TRBD2 (6 bases). V was pared by 5 bases and J by 2 bases, with 14 bases between. In germline, CDR1 is SGHTS, CDR2 YDEGEE. The CDR3 length is 15 residues. The CDR3 reads CASRSGAVTYNEQFF. The CDR3 DNA is TGTGCCAGCAGGTCGGGAGCAGTCACCTACAATGAGCAGTTCTTC.

Regarding this clone: A read error may account for a junction end that differs from germline. The CDR3 DNA sequence: TGTGCCAGCTGTTGCCCGGGGCGGGGAACCGAGGAGCTGTTTTTT. Amino acid sequence: CASCCPGRGTEELFF. The chain carries TRBV11-2 and TRBJ2-2, with D possibly matching TRBD2 (6 bases). Germline assignment: CDR1 SGHAT and CDR2 FQNNGV. CDR3 size: 15 residues.